These 19 T cell receptor beta chains were all obtained from the same sample, sequenced in a study of blood T cells in healthy people across ages. A sample-barcoded 5' primer and a J-beta primer mix were used in a second PCR of roughly 7 to 11 cycles. TCRdb re-called the 5' RACE reads with MiXCR, one entry per CDR3 protein. Of about 810,000 distinct CDR3 sequences listed, under 40% are singletons. Sequenced material: blood. These receptors came from a man in his late teens or twenties in good health.

To note about this clonotype: Being one base from a much bigger clone, this may be a read error. For the CDR3, the DNA is TGTGCCAGCAGCGTGTCCAGCCAAGATACGCGGTATTTT. This encodes CASSVSSQDTRYF. This rearrangement joins TRBV9 to TRBJ2-3; no clear D. This CDR3 spans 13 amino acids. CDR1 is SGDLS, CDR2 YYNGEE, per germline.

This sequence joins TRBV7-8 and TRBJ2-1, with D maybe TRBD2 (6 bases). V was trimmed by 1 base and J by 1 base, leaving 17 bases between them. The germline CDR1 and CDR2 sequences are SGHVS and FQNEAQ. The CDR3 covers 18 residues. DNA for the CDR3: TGTGCCAGCAGCTTAGGAGGGCTTCTAGCGTCTTCCTACAATGAGCAGTTCTTC. Its protein is CASSLGGLLASSYNEQFF.

The table lists this clonotype with many counts. The chain is built from TRBV12-3 or TRBV12-4 and TRBJ2-7, with 10 bases that match TRBD1. The trim removed 7 bases at V and 3 bases at J, leaving 6 bases unmatched. This CDR3 spans 14 amino acids. This CDR3 is CASNPGQGGYEQYF. The CDR3 DNA sequence: TGTGCCAGCAATCCCGGACAGGGGGGCTACGAGCAGTACTTC.

The J gene is TRBJ2-2, the V gene TRBV5-1; TRBD1 aligns across 10 bases. The CDR3 runs 16 residues. Unmatched junction bases numbered 8, after V lost 3 bases and J lost 6 bases. Per germline, CDR1 SGHRS and CDR2 YFSETQ. CDR3 sequence reads: CASSSIRDRGAGELFF. DNA for the CDR3: TGCGCCAGCAGCTCGATCCGGGACAGGGGAGCCGGGGAGCTGTTTTTT.

This clonotype was counted only a few times. V gene TRBV12-3 or TRBV12-4 combines with J gene TRBJ1-5; TRBD1 matches at 7 bases. The CDR3 has 15 amino acids. V dropped 5 bases and J dropped 3; count of bases not matched to a gene: 7. The CDR3: CASSKTGQLNQPQHF. DNA for the CDR3: TGTGCCAGCAGTAAAACGGGACAGCTCAATCAGCCCCAGCATTTT.

The chain links TRBV24-1 to TRBJ2-7, with 12 positions matching TRBD1. The length of the CDR3 is 17 residues. Germline-derived CDR1 and CDR2 are KGHDR and SFDVKD. J lost 7 bases, V lost 4 bases, and 13 bases had no gene match. The chain's CDR3 is CATSDFWDRGRGDEQYF. CDR3 DNA: TGTGCCACCAGTGACTTTTGGGACAGGGGGCGAGGGGATGAGCAGTACTTC.

This clonotype was seen repeatedly, ten times or more. V and J are TRBV7-2 and TRBJ2-3, with D possibly being TRBD2 (6 bases). The V end was cut by 1 base, the J end by 6 bases, with 11 bases between. Germline V lookup: CDR1 SGHTA, CDR2 FQGNSA. The CDR3 loop spans 14 amino acids. CDR3 loop: CASSLGGEMDTQYF. CDR3 DNA sequence: TGTGCCAGCAGCTTAGGCGGGGAGATGGATACGCAGTATTTT. The variable domain in full, with the rest retrieved from reference TRBV7-2 and TRBJ2-3, is GAGVSQSPSNKVTEKGKDVELRCDPISGHTALYWYRQSLGQGLEFLIYFQGNSAPDKSGLPSDRFSAERTGGSVSTLTIQRTQQEDSAVYLCASSLGGEMDTQYFGPGTRLTVL.

Only a few counts were recorded for this clonotype. This chain connects TRBV6-6 to TRBJ2-3, with D tentatively TRBD2 (7 bases). CDR3 size: 15 residues. Germline V gene lookup returns CDR1 MNHNY and CDR2 SVGAGI (reference sequence). Trimming pared 5 bases from V and 2 bases from J, leaving 14 bases between. The CDR3 DNA is TGTGCCAGCAGTGGGTCGGGGGGCTCCACAGATACGCAGTATTTT. Translation: CASSGSGGSTDTQYF.

This clonotype has just a few counts. CDR3 DNA sequence: TGTGCCAGCAGCGTGAACAGGGGTGGAGAAAAACTGTTTTTT. Its protein is CASSVNRGGEKLFF. The chain links TRBV9 to TRBJ1-4, with 7 bases that match TRBD1. Germline V gene sequence: CDR1 SGDLS, CDR2 YYNGEE. This CDR3 region has 14 residues. Trimming took 2 bases from V and 8 from J; bases not matched to a gene: 6.

The chain carries TRBV6-2 or TRBV6-3 and TRBJ1-2, with TRBD1 matching over 7 bases. CDR3 length equals 11 residues. J was trimmed by 10 bases and V by 5 bases; bases with no gene match: 4. Per germline, CDR1 MNHEY and CDR2 SVGEGT. Written as DNA, the CDR3 is TGTGCCAGCAGTCGAACAGGGGCCTACACCTTC. This codes for CASSRTGAYTF.

The genes are TRBV4-1 and TRBJ2-7; tentative D call: TRBD1 (5 bases). There are 17 residues in the CDR3. The ends were cut back, 2 bases at V and 7 bases at J, with 24 bases in the middle. CDR1 and CDR2 (germline): MGHRA, YSYEKL. The CDR3 loop reads CASSQKGDRTPPDEQYF. DNA of the CDR3: TGCGCCAGCAGCCAAAAAGGCGACAGAACCCCACCGGATGAGCAGTACTTC.

At least ten counts were recorded for this clonotype. The chain employs TRBV27 and TRBJ2-5; D may match TRBD1 or TRBD2 (5 bases each). CDR3 length: 15 residues. Trimming removed 5 bases at V and 1 base at J, with 14 bases between. Germline CDR1 is MNHEY and CDR2 is SMNVEV (reference sequence). The CDR3 here is CASSPSPGTQETQYF. In DNA, the CDR3 is TGTGCCAGCAGTCCTTCTCCCGGGACCCAAGAGACCCAGTACTTC.

This chain uses TRBV4-1 with TRBJ1-4, with TRBD1 matching over 8 bases. Germline V lookup: CDR1 MGHRA, CDR2 YSYEKL. The V gene end was trimmed by 0 bases and the J gene end by 6 bases; junction bases not matched to a gene: 9. The CDR3 loop spans 17 amino acids. The DNA of the CDR3 is TGCGCCAGCAGCCAAGAAGCGGCAGGGGGCGGATATGAAAAACTGTTTTTT. It is translated as CASSQEAAGGGYEKLFF.

The V call is TRBV9, the J call TRBJ1-4, with TRBD1 as a possible D gene (5 bases). Per the germline V gene, CDR1 is SGDLS and CDR2 is YYNGEE. This CDR3 spans 15 amino acids. V was cut by 9 bases and J by 8 bases, with 23 bases left in between. The CDR3 sequence: CANSHGGEALEKLFF. The CDR3 DNA reads as TGTGCCAACAGTCACGGAGGGGAGGCTCTCGAAAAACTGTTTTTT. Drawing the rest from reference TRBV9 and TRBJ1-4, the complete variable domain is DSGVTQTPKHLITATGQRVTLRCSPRSGDLSVYWYQQSLDQGLQFLIQYYNGEERAKGNILERFSAQQFPDLHSELNLSSLELGDSALYFCANSHGGEALEKLFFGSGTQLSVL.

This chain links TRBV13 with TRBJ1-1; D not certain. The germline V gene encodes CDR1 PRHDT and CDR2 FYEKMQ (reference sequence). There are 13 residues in the CDR3. V lost 7 bases, J lost 1 base, and 10 bases lay in between. For the CDR3, the DNA is TGTGCCAGCACGAGTCAGTGGAACACTGAAGCTTTCTTT. It yields the protein CASTSQWNTEAFF.

The genes are TRBV29-1 and TRBJ1-1, with unresolved D. The V end was cut by 6 bases, the J end by 0 bases, with 11 bases between. The germline CDR1 and CDR2 sequences are SQVTM and ANQGSEA. CDR3 length: 13 residues. The CDR3 bases are TGCAGCGTAGGATCCCGAATGAACACTGAAGCTTTCTTT. It translates to CSVGSRMNTEAFF. Together with reference TRBV29-1 and TRBJ1-1, the CDR3 gives the full variable domain: SAVISQKPSRDICQRGTSLTIQCQVDSQVTMMFWYRQQPGQSLTLIATANQGSEATYESGFVIDKFPISRPNLTFSTLTVSNMSPEDSSIYLCSVGSRMNTEAFFGQGTRLTVV.

This clonotype was seen repeatedly, ten times or more. The V gene is TRBV20-1, the J gene TRBJ2-3; D is uncertain. CDR3 length: 16 residues. Germline values: CDR1 DFQATT, CDR2 SNEGSKA (reference sequence). The V gene lost 1 base and the J gene lost 2 bases, with 16 bases spanning the gap. The CDR3 DNA is TGCAGTGCTAGAGTCCACAGAGGCCCCCACACAGATACGCAGTATTTT. Protein: CSARVHRGPHTDTQYF.

The rearrangement joins TRBV7-8 to TRBJ2-1; TRBD1 might be the D (5 bases). This CDR3 is 17 amino acids long. CDR1 is SGHVS, CDR2 FQNEAQ, per germline. V lost 5 bases to trimming and J lost 4 bases, with 21 bases between them. The CDR3 region is CASSIRTQGTSYNEQFF. In DNA, the CDR3 is TGTGCCAGCAGCATTCGGACCCAGGGAACAAGTTACAATGAGCAGTTCTTC.

This clonotype occurred many times. The chain employs TRBV9 and TRBJ2-1; no definite D call. Trimming pared 4 bases from V and 9 bases from J, leaving 8 bases between. CDR3 length equals 11 residues. Looked up from germline, CDR1 is SGDLS and CDR2 is YYNGEE. CDR3 sequence: CASSSMGEQFF. The CDR3 DNA follows: TGTGCCAGCAGCTCCATGGGTGAGCAGTTCTTC.